The 27 T cell receptor beta chains below come from one sample, sequenced in a study of brain T cells in children with intractable seizures. Noted time point: blood from clinic visit 5 months post-surgery; TSC patient then seizure free. This table comes from immunoSEQ multiplex PCR, and its TCRdb copy is limited to in-frame clones, with some not included. Of 300,000 to 400,000 clones in the sample, about 93% were seen once. This material consisted of peripheral blood, taken 5 to 6 months after surgery. These receptors all come from a boy in the first two years of life with tuberous sclerosis and intractable seizures.

The V call is TRBV6-4, the J call TRBJ1-1; D is ambiguous. Germline V gives CDR1 MRHNA, CDR2 SNTAGT. The V end lost 10 bases, the J end lost 6 bases, and 12 bases lay between the germline ends. This CDR3 has 11 amino acids. The CDR3 is CATPGGPEAFF. The CDR3 nucleotides read TGTGCCACCCCGGGAGGGCCTGAAGCTTTCTTT.

The V call is TRBV11-2, the J call TRBJ2-4, with D uncertain. The CDR3 covers 16 residues. The V end was cut by 4 bases, the J end by 6 bases, with 19 bases between. In germline, CDR1 is SGHAT, CDR2 FQNNGV. The CDR3 region is CASSSYTGSYPNIQYF. CDR3 DNA sequence: TGTGCCAGCAGCTCATACACGGGCAGCTACCCAAACATTCAGTACTTC.

The chain joins TRBV7-9 to TRBJ1-2; weak D call: TRBD1 (5 bases). The CDR3 is 16 amino acids. The V end was cut by 2 bases, the J end by 5 bases, with 18 bases between. Germline V CDR1 and CDR2: SEHNR, FQNEAQ (reference sequence). The CDR3 bases are TGTGCCAGCAGCTTATCTTCCGCGGGGGGTAGTTATGGCTACACCTTC. Encoded protein: CASSLSSAGGSYGYTF.

J is TRBJ1-3 and V is TRBV20-1; unclear D gene. Germline V gene lookup returns CDR1 DFQATT and CDR2 SNEGSKA (reference sequence). V lost 3 bases and J lost 7, with 13 bases in between. The CDR3 consists of 13 residues. The CDR3 here is CSASGRSMNTIYF. CDR3 bases: TGCAGTGCTAGTGGTCGGTCTATGAACACCATATATTTT.

Of note for this clone: Other DNA sequences in the same sample also yield this CDR3. The chain carries TRBV19 and TRBJ1-1; D might be TRBD1 (5 bases). Germline lookup yields CDR1 LNHDA and CDR2 SQIVND (reference sequence). V lost 3 bases, J lost 5 bases, and 10 bases lay in between. The CDR3 runs 13 residues. In nucleotides, the CDR3 is TGTGCCAGTAGTATTGGGGGTGGGACTGAAGCTTTCTTT. It specifies CASSIGGGTEAFF. The full variable domain, rest sourced from reference TRBV19 and TRBJ1-1, is DGGITQSPKYLFRKEGQNVTLSCEQNLNHDAMYWYRQDPGQGLRLIYYSQIVNDFQKGDIAEGYSVSREKKESFPLTVTSAQKNPTAFYLCASSIGGGTEAFFGQGTRLTVV.

V usage is TRBV11-2 and J usage is TRBJ1-1; D gene uncertain. Germline lookup yields CDR1 SGHAT and CDR2 FQNNGV. Deletions cut 1 base from V and 5 bases from J, with 8 bases between. The CDR3 is made up of 13 amino acids. The CDR3 sequence: CASSLGPRTEAFF. The CDR3 nucleotides are TGTGCCAGCAGCTTAGGGCCGAGGACTGAAGCTTTCTTT. The whole variable domain, filled in from reference TRBV11-2 and TRBJ1-1, reads EAGVAQSPRYKIIEKRQSVAFWCNPISGHATLYWYQQILGQGPKLLIQFQNNGVVDDSQLPKDRFSAERLKGVDSTLKIQPAKLEDSAVYLCASSLGPRTEAFFGQGTRLTVV.

The rearrangement uses TRBV7-6 and TRBJ1-1; D is ambiguous. Germline V CDR1 and CDR2: SGHVS, FNYEAQ. CDR3 length: 13 amino acids. The germline V and J ends were trimmed by 1 base and 3 bases, with 6 bases remaining between them. The DNA of the CDR3 is TGTGCCAGCAGCTTAGAGACCTACACTGAAGCTTTCTTT. Protein: CASSLETYTEAFF.

This clone was seen a single time. The V gene is TRBV12-3 or TRBV12-4, the J gene TRBJ1-1, with D hard to call. Trimming removed 1 base at V and 11 bases at J, with 8 bases between. The CDR3 extends over 11 amino acids. CDR3 coding DNA: TGTGCCAGCAGTTTAGGGCCGGATGCTTTCTTT. Amino acid sequence: CASSLGPDAFF.

This chain connects TRBV30 to TRBJ2-7, with D tentatively TRBD2 (6 bases). The V gene's germline CDR1 is GTSNPN and CDR2 SVGIG (reference sequence). V shed 0 bases and J shed 4 bases, with 13 bases lying between them. CDR3 size: 14 residues. CDR3 sequence reads: CAWSVRGLTYEQYF. CDR3 in DNA: TGTGCCTGGAGTGTACGTGGACTAACTTACGAGCAGTACTTC.

The chain joins TRBV6-5 to TRBJ1-6; TRBD1 matches 7 bases. Germline CDR1 MNHEY, CDR2 SVGAGI. CDR3 length: 16 amino acids. Trimming took 0 bases from V and 6 from J; bases not matched to a gene: 5. The CDR3 region has the DNA TGTGCCAGCAGTTACTCTTCGACAGGGCTTAATTCACCCCTCCACTTT. As protein: CASSYSSTGLNSPLHF.

V gene TRBV6-5 combines with J gene TRBJ2-7, with 7 bases aligning to TRBD2. CDR3 length: 15 residues. Germline CDR1 MNHEY, CDR2 SVGAGI. J was trimmed by 3 bases and V by 5 bases; bases with no gene match: 10. This CDR3 reads CASSTKRDFGYEQYF. The CDR3 nucleotides are TGTGCCAGCAGTACTAAGCGGGACTTCGGCTACGAGCAGTACTTC.

The gene calls are TRBV2 and TRBJ2-7; 9 bases are a match to TRBD1. V lost 3 bases, J lost 3 bases, and 6 bases stayed unmatched. The CDR3 is 15 residues long. Germline CDR1 and CDR2: SNHLY and FYNNEI. In nucleotides, the CDR3 is TGTGCCAGCAGTGAGGGGGACAGGGACCTCTACGAGCAGTACTTC. Encoded protein: CASSEGDRDLYEQYF. Drawing the rest from reference TRBV2 and TRBJ2-7, the complete variable domain is EPEVTQTPSHQVTQMGQEVILRCVPISNHLYFYWYRQILGQKVEFLVSFYNNEISEKSEIFDDQFSVERPDGSNFTLKIRSTKLEDSAMYFCASSEGDRDLYEQYFGPGTRLTVT.

The rearrangement joins TRBV13 to TRBJ2-1; 8 bases match TRBD2. Trimming at V came to 5 bases and at J to 4 bases, leaving 10 bases not matched to a gene. From germline, CDR1 is PRHDT and CDR2 FYEKMQ (reference sequence). This CDR3 contains 16 residues. The CDR3 coding sequence is TGTGCCAGCAGCATATCCGGGACTAGGGGGTACAATGAGCAGTTCTTC. Amino acids: CASSISGTRGYNEQFF.

The chain is built from TRBV7-9 and TRBJ2-1, with D uncertain. This CDR3 is built from 10 residues. Germline lookup yields CDR1 SEHNR and CDR2 FQNEAQ (reference sequence). V was trimmed by 5 bases and J by 14 bases, leaving 10 bases between them. CDR3 DNA sequence: TGTGCCAGCAGCGAACTTTCCGAGTTCTTC. This translates into CASSELSEFF.

The V call is TRBV24-1, the J call TRBJ2-5, with D maybe TRBD2 (6 bases). The CDR3 loop spans 11 amino acids. The germline V gene has CDR1 KGHDR and CDR2 SFDVKD. V was shortened by 4 bases and J by 13 bases, with 12 bases between the two germline ends. The CDR3 coding sequence is TGTGCCACCAGTGACGCCGGGACTCGGTACTTC. Protein: CATSDAGTRYF.

The rearrangement joins TRBV4-1 to TRBJ2-2, with 11 bases identical to TRBD2. Germline V lookup: CDR1 MGHRA, CDR2 YSYEKL. The CDR3 totals 17 residues. Trimming removed 1 base from V and 3 bases from J; junction bases left unmatched: 4. The CDR3 protein is CASSQVSGRGDTGELFF. Here the CDR3 DNA reads TGCGCCAGCAGCCAAGTTAGCGGGAGGGGGGACACCGGGGAGCTGTTTTTT.

To note about this clone: Other nucleotide sequences in the sample specify the same CDR3. This rearrangement joins TRBV13 to TRBJ2-5, with a weak D call TRBD2 (6 bases). The CDR3 sequence is 13 residues long. Trimming took off 1 base at V and 4 bases at J, with 7 bases between the two ends. Germline assignment: CDR1 PRHDT and CDR2 FYEKMQ (reference sequence). The CDR3 reads CASSLVGGETQYF. In nucleotides, the CDR3 is TGTGCCAGCAGCTTAGTCGGGGGAGAGACCCAGTACTTC.

V gene TRBV7-3 combines with J gene TRBJ2-7; D call uncertain. V lost 0 bases and J 1 base, leaving 1 base between the germline ends. Germline assignment: CDR1 SGHTA and CDR2 FQGTGA. This CDR3 spans 12 amino acids. The CDR3 loop reads CASSLTSYEQYF. The CDR3 DNA follows: TGTGCCAGCAGCTTAACGTCCTACGAGCAGTACTTC. Combining the CDR3 with reference TRBV7-3 and TRBJ2-7 gives the whole variable domain GAGVSQTPSNKVTEKGKYVELRCDPISGHTALYWYRQSLGQGPEFLIYFQGTGAADDSGLPNDRFFAVRPEGSVSTLKIQRTERGDSAVYLCASSLTSYEQYFGPGTRLTVT.

The rearrangement joins TRBV15 to TRBJ2-1, with D tentatively TRBD1 (5 bases). The ends were cut back, 1 base at V and 1 base at J, with 8 bases in the middle. CDR1 LNHNV and CDR2 YYDKDF come from the germline V gene (reference sequence). CDR3 length: 15 residues. The CDR3, as DNA: TGTGCCACCAGCAGAGCTAGGGGATCCTACAATGAGCAGTTCTTC. It encodes CATSRARGSYNEQFF.

This chain connects TRBV10-3 to TRBJ2-3; 14 bases are a match to TRBD2. Germline loops: CDR1 ENHRY, CDR2 SYGVKD. J was trimmed by 2 bases and V by 6 bases; bases with no gene match: 7. The CDR3 runs 17 residues. The CDR3 coding sequence is TGTGCCATCAGGAAACGGGGACTAGCGGGGGACACAGATACGCAGTATTTT. It translates to CAIRKRGLAGDTDTQYF.

The rearrangement joins TRBV4-1 to TRBJ2-3; 7 bases are shared with TRBD2. CDR1 is MGHRA and CDR2 is YSYEKL in the germline V gene. V lost 1 base and J lost 3; bases outside the gene matches: 7. This CDR3 is 16 amino acids long. The CDR3: CASSQVASSGTDTQYF. CDR3 in DNA: TGCGCCAGCAGCCAAGTGGCTAGTAGCGGGACAGATACGCAGTATTTT.

This clone has only one observation. The rearrangement uses TRBV29-1 and TRBJ2-7; D is uncertain. Germline CDR1 is SQVTM and CDR2 is ANQGSEA. This CDR3 is 10 amino acids long. V lost 3 bases to trimming and J lost 9 bases, with 9 bases between them. The DNA for the CDR3 is TGCAGCGTTGATCACCCAGGGCAGTACTTC. It is translated as CSVDHPGQYF.

V usage is TRBV14 and J usage is TRBJ2-3, with TRBD1 matching over 9 bases. The CDR3 runs to 20 residues. After removal of 4 bases from V and 7 bases from J, the junction contained 24 bases not matched to a gene. Looked up from germline, CDR1 is SGHDN and CDR2 is FVKESK. CDR3 region: CASSPRKVGTGIPTRYTQYF. CDR3 coding DNA: TGTGCCAGCAGCCCCCGAAAAGTTGGGACAGGGATCCCCACCCGATATACGCAGTATTTT.

V usage is TRBV5-1 and J usage is TRBJ2-5; D unresolved. CDR1 is SGHRS, CDR2 YFSETQ, per germline. V gave up 1 base and J gave up 4 bases, with 14 bases separating them. This CDR3 region has 15 residues. The CDR3 nucleotides are TGCGCCAGCAGCTTGCCGTCTAGTTCGGCAGAGACCCAGTACTTC. Its translation: CASSLPSSSAETQYF.

The CDR3 sequence is CATSDFKGGRYNEQFF. The CDR3 region has the DNA TGTGCCACCAGTGATTTTAAGGGTGGTAGGTACAATGAGCAGTTCTTC. The chain couples TRBV24-1 to TRBJ2-1; D is uncertain. CDR3 length: 16 amino acids. V was shortened by 1 base and J by 4 bases, with 13 bases between the two germline ends. Germline V gene lookup returns CDR1 KGHDR and CDR2 SFDVKD.

This clone came up a few times. J is TRBJ1-3 and V is TRBV30; D not certain. This CDR3 is 12 amino acids long. Germline values: CDR1 GTSNPN, CDR2 SVGIG (reference sequence). V lost 5 bases and J 4 bases, leaving 9 bases between the germline ends. DNA of the CDR3: TGTGCCTGGCTTACACCAGGAAACACCATATATTTT. Amino acid sequence: CAWLTPGNTIYF.

CDR3 coding DNA: TGTGCCAGTAGAACCCTCGGGGATGGGTCCTATAATTCACCCCTCCACTTT. The encoded protein is CASRTLGDGSYNSPLHF. The gene calls are TRBV19 and TRBJ1-6, with D unclear. The germline CDR1 and CDR2 sequences are LNHDA and SQIVND (reference sequence). CDR3 size: 17 residues. V lost 6 bases and J 1 base, leaving 16 bases between the germline ends.